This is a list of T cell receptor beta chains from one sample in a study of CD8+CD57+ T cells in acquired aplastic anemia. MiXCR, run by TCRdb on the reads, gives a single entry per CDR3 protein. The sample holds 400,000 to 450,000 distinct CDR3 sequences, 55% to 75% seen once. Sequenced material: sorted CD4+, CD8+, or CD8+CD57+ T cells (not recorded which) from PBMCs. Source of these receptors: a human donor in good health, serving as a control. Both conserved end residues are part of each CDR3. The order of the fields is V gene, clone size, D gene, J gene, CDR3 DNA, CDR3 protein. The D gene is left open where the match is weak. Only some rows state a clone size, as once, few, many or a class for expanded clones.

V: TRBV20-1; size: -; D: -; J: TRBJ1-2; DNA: TGCAGTGCTCGCTACGTAGATACGCAGTATGGCTACACCTTC; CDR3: CSARYVDTQYGYTF
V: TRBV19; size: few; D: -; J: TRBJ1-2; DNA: TGTGCCAGTAGTATCTTTGCAGGGGCGATCAATGGCTACACCTTC; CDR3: CASSIFAGAINGYTF
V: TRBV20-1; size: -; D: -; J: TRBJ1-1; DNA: TGCAGTGCTTCTCCCGGGACTAGCGATTCTGAAGCTTTCTTT; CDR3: CSASPGTSDSEAFF
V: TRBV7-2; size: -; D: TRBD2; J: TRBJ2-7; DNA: TGTGCCAGCAGCTTCACGACGGGGGGGTACTACGCGCAGTACTTC; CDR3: CASSFTTGGYYAQYF
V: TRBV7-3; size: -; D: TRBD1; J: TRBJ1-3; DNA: TGCGCCAGCAGCTTGGAGAATGACAGGGGGCGATCTGGGAACACCATATATTTT; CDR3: CASSLENDRGRSGNTIYF
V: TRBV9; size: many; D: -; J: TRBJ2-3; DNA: TGTGCCAGCCCGGGGGCCCTCCGCAATACGCAGTATTTT; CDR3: CASPGALRNTQYF
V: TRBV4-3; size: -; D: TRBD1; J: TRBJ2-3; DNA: TGCGGCAGCAGGACAGGAGATACGCAGTATTTT; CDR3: CGSRTGDTQYF
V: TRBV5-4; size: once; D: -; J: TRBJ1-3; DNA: TGTGCCAGCAGCTTCATAACCCGGGGTTCTGGAAACACCATATATTTT; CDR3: CASSFITRGSGNTIYF
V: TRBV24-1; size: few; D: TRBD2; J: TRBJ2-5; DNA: TGTGCCACCAGTGACCGACTAGCGGGGGAAGAGACCCAGTACTTC; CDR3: CATSDRLAGEETQYF
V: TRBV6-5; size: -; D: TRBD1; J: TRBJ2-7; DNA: TGTGCCAGCAGGGAATCACCATGGACAGGGTCCTACGAGCAGTACTTC; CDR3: CASRESPWTGSYEQYF
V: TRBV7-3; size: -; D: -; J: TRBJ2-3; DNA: TGTGCTAGCAGCTTAGGAGTAAGCAATGACCAGTACTTT; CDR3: CASSLGVSNDQYF
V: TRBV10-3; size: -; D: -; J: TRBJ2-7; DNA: TGTGCCACCGTTCCCTCCGGGGGCTACGAGCAGTACTTC; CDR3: CATVPSGGYEQYF
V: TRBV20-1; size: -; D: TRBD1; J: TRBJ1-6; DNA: TGCAGTGCTACCCGGACAGGGGAGGACTCACCCCTCCACTTT; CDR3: CSATRTGEDSPLHF
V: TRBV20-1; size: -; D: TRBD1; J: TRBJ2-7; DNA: TGCAGTGCTAGAGGCGGACAGGGAACCCACGAGCAGTACTTC; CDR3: CSARGGQGTHEQYF
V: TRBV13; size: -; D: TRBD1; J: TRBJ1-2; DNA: TGTGCCAGCAGCTTCAGACAGGGGGTGAGTGGCTACACCTTC; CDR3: CASSFRQGVSGYTF
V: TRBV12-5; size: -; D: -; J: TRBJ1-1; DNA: TGTGCTAGTAGTTCGGCCACTCCAGGGAATGAAGCTTTCTTT; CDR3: CASSSATPGNEAFF
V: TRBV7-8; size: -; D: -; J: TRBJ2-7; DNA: -; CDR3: CASSWGLYGYTFGEQYF
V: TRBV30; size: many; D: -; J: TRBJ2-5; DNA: TGTGCCTGGAGTGGACAGTCGGAGACCCAGTACTTC; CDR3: CAWSGQSETQYF
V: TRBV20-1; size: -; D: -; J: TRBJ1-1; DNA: TGCAGTGCTAGAGATCATGGGGGCTTTGAAGCTTTCTTT; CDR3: CSARDHGGFEAFF
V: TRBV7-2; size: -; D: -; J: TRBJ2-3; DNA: TGTGCCAGCAGCTTACTGGGGAATACCTATACCTACAATTTT; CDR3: CASSLLGNTYTYNF
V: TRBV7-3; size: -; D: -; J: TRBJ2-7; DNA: TGTGCCAGCAGCCCAAGGACTCCGCCCGAGCAGTACTTC; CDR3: CASSPRTPPEQYF
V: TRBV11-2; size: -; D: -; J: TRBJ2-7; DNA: TGTGCCACCAGCTGTGCGTTCGCCGGGTACGAGCAGTACTTC; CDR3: CATSCAFAGYEQYF
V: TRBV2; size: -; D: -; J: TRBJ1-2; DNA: TGTGCCAGCAGAACTGACACCCTTGAAGGCTACACCTTC; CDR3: CASRTDTLEGYTF
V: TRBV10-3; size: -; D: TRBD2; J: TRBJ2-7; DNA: TGTGCCATCAGTTACGGGGGGACCTACGAGCAGTACTTC; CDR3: CAISYGGTYEQYF
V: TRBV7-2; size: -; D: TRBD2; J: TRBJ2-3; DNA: TGTGCCAGCAGCGAAGCCGGGGGGGGCACAGATACGCAGTATTTT; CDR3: CASSEAGGGTDTQYF
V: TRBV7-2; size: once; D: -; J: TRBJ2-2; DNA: TGTGCCAGCAGCTGGCAGGCTAGGGTCACCGGACAGCTGTTTTTT; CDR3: CASSWQARVTGQLFF
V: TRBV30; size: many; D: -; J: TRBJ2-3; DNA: TGTGCCTGGAGTGCCGCAGATACGCAGTATTTT; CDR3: CAWSAADTQYF
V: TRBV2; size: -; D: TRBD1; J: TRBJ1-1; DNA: TGTGCCAGCCTACAGGGGGTCCTCAATGAAGCTTTCTTT; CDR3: CASLQGVLNEAFF
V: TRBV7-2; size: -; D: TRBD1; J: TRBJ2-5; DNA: TGTGCCAGCAGCCCCCGACAGGGGGCAGGGGAGACCCAGTACTTC; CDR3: CASSPRQGAGETQYF
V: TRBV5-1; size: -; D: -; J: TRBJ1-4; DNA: TGTGCCAGCAGCGTAGCAACTGGTCGAACACTGTTTTTT; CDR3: CASSVATGRTLFF
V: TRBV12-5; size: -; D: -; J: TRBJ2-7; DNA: TGTGCTAGCAGCTATGACAGGCGAGAGATTTACGAGCAGTACTTC; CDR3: CASSYDRREIYEQYF
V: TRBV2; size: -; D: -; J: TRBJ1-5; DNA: -; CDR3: CASSQSCFNLHQHF
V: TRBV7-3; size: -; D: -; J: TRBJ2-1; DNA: TGTGCCAGCAGTCCGACAGTGAGGACCAGTGAGAAGGGGTTC; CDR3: CASSPTVRTSEKGF
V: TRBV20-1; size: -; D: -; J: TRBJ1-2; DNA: TGCAGTGCTAGAGAGGGGTACTATGGCTACACCTTC; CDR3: CSAREGYYGYTF
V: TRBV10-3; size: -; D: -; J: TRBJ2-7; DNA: TGTGCCATCAGTGAGAGAGGACAGACCTACGAGCAGTACTTC; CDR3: CAISERGQTYEQYF
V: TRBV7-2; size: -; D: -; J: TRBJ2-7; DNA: TGTGCCAGCAGCACGAACTGGAGTGATGGCTACACCTTCTACTTC; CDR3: CASSTNWSDGYTFYF
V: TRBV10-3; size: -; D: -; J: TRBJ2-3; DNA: TGTGCCATCAGTGACGACACTATCCCAGATCACCAGTATTTT; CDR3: CAISDDTIPDHQYF
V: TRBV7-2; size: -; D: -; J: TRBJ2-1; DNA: TGTGCCAGCAGCTTGGCGGGGCAAACTAACTATGGCTACTTC; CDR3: CASSLAGQTNYGYF
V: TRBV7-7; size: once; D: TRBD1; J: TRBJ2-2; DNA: TGTGCTAGCAGCCGCCGGAAAAGGGGGCCCGGGGCTACATTTTTT; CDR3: CASSRRKRGPGATFF
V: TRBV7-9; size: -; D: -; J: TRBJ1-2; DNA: TGTGCCAGCAGTCTGACGGGCGAAAACTATGGCTACACCTTC; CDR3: CASSLTGENYGYTF
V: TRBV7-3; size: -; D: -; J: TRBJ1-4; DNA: TGTGCCAGCAGCAATGGGGGCAGCCAACGAAATGAAAAACTGTTTTTT; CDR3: CASSNGGSQRNEKLFF
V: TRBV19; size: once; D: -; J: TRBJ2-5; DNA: TGTGCCAGTAGTATCGGGGAGGGGGGGAACCAGTACTTC; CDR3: CASSIGEGGNQYF
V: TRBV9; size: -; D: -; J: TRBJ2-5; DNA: TGTGCCAGCAGCCACCCTCCGGAAGAGCGGTTTTCCCAGTACTTC; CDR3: CASSHPPEERFSQYF
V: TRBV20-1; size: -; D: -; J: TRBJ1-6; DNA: TGCAGTGCCACGGGACTAGCGGGGGTACCCCTCCACTTT; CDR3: CSATGLAGVPLHF
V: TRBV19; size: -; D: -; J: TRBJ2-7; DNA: TGTGCCAGTAGTATTTCAGGGAGCAGCTCCTGCGAGCAGTACTTC; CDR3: CASSISGSSSCEQYF
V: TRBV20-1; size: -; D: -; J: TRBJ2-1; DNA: TGCAGTGCTAGTACGGGCCCCAATGAGCAGTTCTTC; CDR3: CSASTGPNEQFF
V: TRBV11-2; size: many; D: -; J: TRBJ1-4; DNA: TGTGCCAGCAGCTCTCCGGATATCGGGGAAAAACTGTTTTTT; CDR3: CASSSPDIGEKLFF
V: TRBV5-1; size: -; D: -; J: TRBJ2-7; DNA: TGCGCCAGCAGCCAGGAACGCGAACCACTAAACGAGCAGTACTTC; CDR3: CASSQEREPLNEQYF
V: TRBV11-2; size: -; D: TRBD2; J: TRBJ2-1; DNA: TGTGCCAGCAGCCCTTCTCCGGGACTAGCCGATTACAATGAGCAGTTCTTC; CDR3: CASSPSPGLADYNEQFF
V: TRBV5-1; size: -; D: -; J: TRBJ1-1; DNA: TGCGCCAGCAGCTTGTCAGGAATGAACACTGAAGCTTTCTTT; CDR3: CASSLSGMNTEAFF
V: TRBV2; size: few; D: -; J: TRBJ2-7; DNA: TGTGCCAGCAGTGACCACCGGACCGTCCACGAGCAGTACTTC; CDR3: CASSDHRTVHEQYF
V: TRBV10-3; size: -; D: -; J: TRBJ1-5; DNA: TGTGCCATCAGTGACGGAGGGCGGAATCAGCCCCAGCATTTT; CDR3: CAISDGGRNQPQHF
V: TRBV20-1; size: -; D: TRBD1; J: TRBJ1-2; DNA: TGCAGTGCTAGGACAGGGTCCTATGGCTACACCTTC; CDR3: CSARTGSYGYTF
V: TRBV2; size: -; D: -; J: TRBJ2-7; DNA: TGCGCCAGCAGGCCGGAAGTACAGGGTTTGGGGGAGCAGTACTTC; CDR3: CASRPEVQGLGEQYF
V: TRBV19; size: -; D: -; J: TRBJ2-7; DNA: TGTGCCAGTAGCTCCGGACTCTCCTACGAGCAGTACTTC; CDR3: CASSSGLSYEQYF
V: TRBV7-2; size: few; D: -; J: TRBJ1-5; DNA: TGTGCCAGCAGCTTACACGAGGAGGCGGGTCAGCCCCAGCATTTT; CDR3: CASSLHEEAGQPQHF
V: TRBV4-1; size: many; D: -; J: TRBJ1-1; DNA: TGCGCCAGCAGCCAAGTAAGGGCGGGCACTGAAGCTTTCTTT; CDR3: CASSQVRAGTEAFF
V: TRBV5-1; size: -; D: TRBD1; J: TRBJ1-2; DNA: TGCGCCAGCACAGGGGGCGCGTTGACCGGCTACACCTTC; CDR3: CASTGGALTGYTF